The 3 T cell receptor beta chains below come from one sample, sequenced in a study of early T cells in non-severe SARS-CoV-2 infection (dated by TCRdb to 2020 to 2022). Library preparation used 5' RACE. Sequencing used a NextSeq 500. The public sequencing data were trimmed at Q25 with fastp and processed into clonotypes with MiXCR by TCRdb, which kept only in-frame beta chains. When rows share a CDR3 protein, they turn into one entry using the most common DNA and genes. This sample comprises 95,000 to 100,000 distinct CDR3 sequences, 9.5% to 12% of them detected only once. The top ten constitute around 5.4% of the sample. Material for sequencing was whole blood. Receptors originate from an adult who was a healthcare worker with PCR-confirmed SARS-CoV-2 infection or an uninfected control (not recorded which).

Only a few counts were recorded for this clonotype. V gene TRBV9 combines with J gene TRBJ2-1, with D perhaps TRBD2 (6 bases). This CDR3 contains 14 residues. Germline V CDR1 and CDR2: SGDLS, YYNGEE. Trimming took 4 bases from V and 9 from J, leaving 17 bases between them. CDR3 coding DNA: TGTGCCAGCAGCTCCGGGACTTCCCACGGTGAGCAGTTCTTC. This sequence encodes CASSSGTSHGEQFF.

The chain links TRBV7-3 to TRBJ2-3; 7 bases are a match to TRBD1. Trimming took 0 bases from V and 2 from J; bases not matched to a gene: 11. The CDR3 spans 18 residues. Germline lookup yields CDR1 SGHTA and CDR2 FQGTGA. CDR3 coding DNA: TGTGCCAGCAGCTTAACGTTTACAGGGGAATCCCCCACAGATACGCAGTATTTT. This sequence encodes CASSLTFTGESPTDTQYF. The full variable domain, in which reference TRBV7-3 and TRBJ2-3 provide the parts outside the CDR3, is GAGVSQTPSNKVTEKGKYVELRCDPISGHTALYWYRQSLGQGPEFLIYFQGTGAADDSGLPNDRFFAVRPEGSVSTLKIQRTERGDSAVYLCASSLTFTGESPTDTQYFGPGTRLTVL.

The sample holds many counts of this clonotype. The chain combines TRBV12-3 or TRBV12-4 with TRBJ1-2; the D gene is possibly TRBD1 (6 bases). V gave up 6 bases and J gave up 4 bases, with 21 bases separating them. The CDR3 totals 16 residues. As DNA, the CDR3 is TGTGCCAGCAGACAAAGTACCGGGACACTCCTCTATGGCTACACCTTC. Translation: CASRQSTGTLLYGYTF.